The entry below gives a single T cell receptor beta chain sequence along with its context. Antigen: not known. Using its own MiXCR run on the 5' RACE reads, TCRdb lists one record per CDR3 protein. The sample includes approximately 250,000 distinct CDR3 sequences, under 20% of them seen just once. The data belong to a study of T-cell memory formation after mild COVID-19. Findings and caveats of the study: Shrinking CD4+ clones resided mostly in CM and EM, and CD8+ ones in EMRA. Clones that shrank (day 15 to 85) were balanced CD4/CD8, whereas later expanders leaned CD4+.

The CDR3 extends over 16 amino acids. The V end lost 5 bases, the J end lost 0 bases, and 16 bases lay between the germline ends. Germline V CDR1 and CDR2: SSHAT, FNYEAQ (reference sequence). V is TRBV7-7 and J is TRBJ2-5, with a tentative D call TRBD2 (6 bases). The sequence was collected from a man between 18 and 29 years old who had mild COVID-19 (a few samples of this study predate the infection). Cell type and time point are not known. Sequences were obtained from PBMCs or a T cell subset sorted from them (not recorded which). The CDR3 is CASSRYGGSYQETQYF. Here the CDR3 DNA reads TGTGCCAGCAGCCGTTACGGGGGATCCTACCAAGAGACCCAGTACTTC.